This passage covers 18 T cell receptor beta chains from one sample sequenced in a study of T cells in Graves' hyperthyroidism and ophthalmopathy. Amplification targeted TCR beta CDR3 regions from RNA transcripts. TCR CDR3 underwent first-round RT-PCR with the HTBI primer set. TCRdb re-called the multiplex PCR reads with MiXCR, one entry per CDR3 protein. The table shows some 560,000 distinct CDR3 sequences, with roughly 14% occurring only once. Sample: blood. The source is a woman in her 30s with Graves' hyperthyroidism.

This clonotype was recorded many times. The V gene is TRBV5-1, the J gene TRBJ2-7, with 7 bases identical to TRBD1. Germline assignment: CDR1 SGHRS and CDR2 YFSETQ. The CDR3 is 16 amino acids. J gave up 0 bases and V 0 bases, and 6 bases lay outside the gene matches. CDR3 loop: CASSLGGQRGSYEQYF. CDR3 DNA sequence: TGCGCCAGCAGCTTGGGGGGACAGCGAGGCTCCTACGAGCAGTACTTC.

The chain couples TRBV4-1 to TRBJ2-3, with TRBD2 identical over 11 bases. The J segment lost 6 bases and the V segment lost 3 bases, leaving 14 bases of the junction unmatched. This CDR3 has 18 amino acids. The V gene's germline CDR1 is MGHRA and CDR2 YSYEKL. The CDR3 region has the DNA TGCGCCAGCAGCCACGGGCCGACTAGCGGGATGCTTGTGGATACGCAGTATTTT. This sequence encodes CASSHGPTSGMLVDTQYF.

This clonotype appeared many times. This chain uses TRBV24-1 with TRBJ2-1, with 9 bases identical to TRBD1. Germline-derived CDR1 and CDR2 are KGHDR and SFDVKD. This CDR3 contains 22 residues. V dropped 7 bases and J dropped 2; count of bases not matched to a gene: 26. The CDR3 here is CATSNVPGQGKGWDGTYNEQFF. As DNA, the CDR3 is TGTGCCACCAGCAATGTCCCGGGACAGGGTAAGGGATGGGACGGAACCTACAATGAGCAGTTCTTC.

This clonotype was counted at least ten times. The chain joins TRBV12-3 or TRBV12-4 to TRBJ2-6; D is undetermined. There are 16 residues in the CDR3. Trimming removed 6 bases at V and 3 bases at J, with 15 bases between. The CDR3 nucleotides are TGTGCCAGCAGACCTGGAATCTCTGTTGGGGCCAACGTCCTGACTTTC. Its translation: CASRPGISVGANVLTF.

This clonotype appeared many times. The V and J genes are TRBV5-1 and TRBJ2-2; 10 nucleotides line up with TRBD1. This CDR3 has 16 residues. The ends lost 0 bases at V and 5 bases at J; junction bases unmatched: 4. CDR1 is SGHRS and CDR2 is YFSETQ in the germline V gene. As DNA, the CDR3 is TGCGCCAGCAGCTTGGGACAGGGGGCGGAGACCGGGGAGCTGTTTTTT. It translates to CASSLGQGAETGELFF.

Many counts were recorded for this clonotype. This chain connects TRBV7-2 to TRBJ1-2; no clear D. The CDR3 runs to 16 residues. Looked up from germline, CDR1 is SGHTA and CDR2 is FQGNSA. V lost 5 bases, J lost 7 bases, and 23 bases lay in between. The CDR3 is CASSQKGLGIPRGYTF. CDR3 sequence (DNA): TGTGCCAGCAGCCAAAAGGGTCTGGGTATTCCGCGTGGCTACACCTTC. Filled out from reference TRBV7-2 and TRBJ1-2, the complete variable domain reads GAGVSQSPSNKVTEKGKDVELRCDPISGHTALYWYRQSLGQGLEFLIYFQGNSAPDKSGLPSDRFSAERTGGSVSTLTIQRTQQEDSAVYLCASSQKGLGIPRGYTFGSGTRLTVV.

Comment on this clonotype: Possible read error: a much larger clone is one base away. This chain links TRBV6-1 with TRBJ2-2; possibly TRBD2 for D (6 bases). The CDR3 has 13 amino acids. Germline V gene sequence: CDR1 MNHNS, CDR2 SASEGT. Written as DNA, the CDR3 is TGTGCATCGAGGGGCGGGAACACCGGGGAGCTGCTTTTT. It yields the protein CASRGGNTGELLF.

This clonotype was detected ten times or more. The V gene is TRBV7-8, the J gene TRBJ2-5; D perhaps matches TRBD2 (5 bases). Germline CDR1 is SGHVS and CDR2 is FQNEAQ. The ends were cut back, 4 bases at V and 6 bases at J, with 18 bases in the middle. The CDR3 loop spans 15 amino acids. The CDR3 reads CASSSSTRGLKTQYF. The CDR3, as DNA: TGTGCCAGCAGCTCATCTACCCGGGGATTGAAGACCCAGTACTTC.

This clonotype was recorded at least ten times. The CDR3 DNA reads TGCAGTGCACGTGGACAGGTCTATGGCTACACCTTC. This gives the protein CSARGQVYGYTF. This chain uses TRBV20-1 with TRBJ1-2; 7 positions agree with TRBD1. The CDR3 contains 12 residues. With V trimmed by 6 bases and J by 4 bases, 5 bases remained unmatched. The germline gives CDR1 DFQATT, CDR2 SNEGSKA (reference sequence).

V is TRBV7-6 and J is TRBJ1-4; 7 bases agree with TRBD1. The V segment lost 5 bases and the J segment 5 bases; nucleotides outside the gene matches: 8. From germline, CDR1 is SGHVS and CDR2 FNYEAQ. This CDR3 has 15 residues. CDR3 coding DNA: TGTGCCAGCAGCACCAGAGGGGGCCTAAATGAAAAACTGTTTTTT. Protein: CASSTRGGLNEKLFF.

This clonotype was counted a few times. The chain carries TRBV9 and TRBJ2-4, with TRBD1 identical over 9 bases. The CDR3 has 14 amino acids. J lost 5 bases, V lost 4 bases, and 4 bases had no gene match. Per the germline V gene, CDR1 is SGDLS and CDR2 is YYNGEE. CDR3 amino acids: CASSKRQGENIQYF. Here the CDR3 DNA reads TGTGCCAGCAGCAAGAGACAGGGGGAAAACATTCAGTACTTC.

At least ten counts were recorded for this clonotype. The chain recombines TRBV6-2 or TRBV6-3 with TRBJ1-5; TRBD1 agrees at 8 bases. The CDR3 runs to 13 residues. The trim removed 8 bases at V and 4 bases at J, leaving 4 bases unmatched. Germline V CDR1 and CDR2: MNHEY, SVGEGT. Here the CDR3 reads CASGRTGNQPQHF. The CDR3 nucleotides read TGTGCCAGCGGGCGGACAGGGAATCAGCCCCAGCATTTT.

The gene calls are TRBV9 and TRBJ2-1; no definite D call. This CDR3 comprises 15 residues. Germline V CDR1 and CDR2: SGDLS, YYNGEE. The ends were cut back, 6 bases at V and 4 bases at J, with 17 bases in the middle. The CDR3 DNA reads as TGTGCCAGCAACGCGAGGTCAGCAGTATACAATGAGCAGTTCTTC. Translating it yields CASNARSAVYNEQFF.

This clonotype has at least ten counts. The genes are TRBV28 and TRBJ2-1; 13 bases match TRBD2. This CDR3 contains 16 residues. The V gene's germline CDR1 is MDHEN and CDR2 SYDVKM. The J segment lost 5 bases and the V segment lost 3 bases, leaving 4 bases of the junction unmatched. This CDR3 is CASSFSGLAGNNEQFF. CDR3 nucleotides: TGTGCCAGCAGTTTCTCGGGACTAGCGGGAAACAATGAGCAGTTCTTC.

This clonotype has at least ten counts. The rearrangement links TRBV30 to TRBJ2-3, with 8 positions matching TRBD2. Per germline, CDR1 GTSNPN and CDR2 SVGIG (reference sequence). Germline trimming cut 0 bases from V and 5 bases from J; bases unmatched to any gene: 10. The CDR3 spans 16 residues. The CDR3 region has the DNA TGTGCCTGGAGTGTACTTGGACGGGAGGGAGGAGATACGCAGTATTTT. Translated, it gives CAWSVLGREGGDTQYF.

This clonotype was seen a few times. It may be a read error: a sequence one base away is much more abundant. The chain is built from TRBV30 and TRBJ2-1; TRBD1 might be the D (5 bases). The germline V gene encodes CDR1 GTSNPN and CDR2 SVGIG (reference sequence). This CDR3 spans 12 amino acids. V was trimmed by 5 bases and J by 8 bases, leaving 13 bases between them. DNA of the CDR3: TGTGCCTGGGACAGAGGAAGCGATGAGCAGTTCTTC. Translating gives CAWDRGSDEQFF.

Many counts were recorded for this clonotype. The CDR3 reads CASSLAREGNQPQHF. The CDR3, as DNA: TGTGCCAGCAGTTTAGCCAGGGAGGGCAATCAGCCCCAGCATTTT. The chain has TRBV28 and TRBJ1-5; D perhaps matches TRBD1 (5 bases). Germline V CDR1 and CDR2: MDHEN, SYDVKM. The CDR3 is 15 amino acids. The V end lost 2 bases, the J end lost 2 bases, and 10 bases lay between the germline ends. Supplemented by reference TRBV28 and TRBJ1-5, the full variable domain reads DVKVTQSSRYLVKRTGEKVFLECVQDMDHENMFWYRQDPGLGLRLIYFSYDVKMKEKGDIPEGYSVSREKKERFSLILESASTNQTSMYLCASSLAREGNQPQHFGDGTRLSIL.

This clonotype was seen repeatedly, ten times or more. The chain has TRBV28 and TRBJ1-5; D is ambiguous. Germline CDR1 is MDHEN and CDR2 is SYDVKM. This CDR3 contains 13 residues. Trimming pared 8 bases from V and 5 bases from J, leaving 13 bases between. The CDR3 region has the DNA TGTGCCAGCCGCCGTAGCAGCGATCAGCCCCAGCATTTT. It translates to CASRRSSDQPQHF.